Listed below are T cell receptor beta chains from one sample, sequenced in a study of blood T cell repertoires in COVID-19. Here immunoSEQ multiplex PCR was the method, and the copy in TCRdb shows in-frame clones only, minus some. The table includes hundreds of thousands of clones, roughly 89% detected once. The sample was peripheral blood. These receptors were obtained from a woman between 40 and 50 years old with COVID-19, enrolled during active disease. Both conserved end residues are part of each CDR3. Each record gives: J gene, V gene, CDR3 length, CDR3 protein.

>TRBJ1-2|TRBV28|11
CSAYSNYGYTF
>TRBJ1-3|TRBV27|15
CASSSYRTGMSTIYF
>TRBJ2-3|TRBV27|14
CASRNPDFTDTQYF
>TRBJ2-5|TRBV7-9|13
CASRLLAGETQYF
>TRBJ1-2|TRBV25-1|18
CASSEAVAGQGPFYGYTF
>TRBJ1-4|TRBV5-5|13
CASSLELGEKLFF
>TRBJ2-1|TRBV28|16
CASRLVSGNSYNEQFF
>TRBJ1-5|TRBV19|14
CASSIGTSNQPQHF
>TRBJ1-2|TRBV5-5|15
CASSLDTWQFYGYTF
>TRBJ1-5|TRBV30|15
CAWSVAGGSNQPQHF
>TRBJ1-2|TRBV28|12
CATGGLNYGYTF
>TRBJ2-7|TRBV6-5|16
CASSYSWTGGLNEQYF
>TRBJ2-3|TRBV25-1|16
CASSEGLAASTDTQYF
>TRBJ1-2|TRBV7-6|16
CASSLGQGDINYGYTF
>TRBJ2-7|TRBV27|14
CASGRTGSSYEQYF
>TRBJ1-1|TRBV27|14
CASSSGTGGTEAFF
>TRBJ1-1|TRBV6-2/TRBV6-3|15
CASSYAGRVNTEAFF
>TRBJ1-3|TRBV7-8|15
CASSPKRRAGNTIYF
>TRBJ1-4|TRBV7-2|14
CASSSGTGFEKLFF
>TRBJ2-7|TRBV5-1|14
CASSLEPGNLEQYF
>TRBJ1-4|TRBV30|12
CAWTPGGLRLFF
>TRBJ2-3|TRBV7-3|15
CASSLREGGTDTQYF
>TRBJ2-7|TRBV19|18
CASSGRRDRALSSYEQYF
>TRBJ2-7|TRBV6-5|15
CASSSTGTGFYEQYF
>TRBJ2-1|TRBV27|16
CASSFVSGRSYNEQFF
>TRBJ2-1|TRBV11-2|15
CASSLGTGRGNEQFF
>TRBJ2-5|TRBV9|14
CASSAGLPEKTQYF
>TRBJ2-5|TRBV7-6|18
CASSLTSQGGFRGETQYF
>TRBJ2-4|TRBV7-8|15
CASSLGSHSKNIQYF
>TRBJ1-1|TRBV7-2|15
CASSLGGGLNTEAFF
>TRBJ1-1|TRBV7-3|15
CASSLQARQASEAFF
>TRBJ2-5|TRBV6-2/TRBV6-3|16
CASSYTSGRAQETQYF
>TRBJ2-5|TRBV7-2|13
CASSLPRGETQYF
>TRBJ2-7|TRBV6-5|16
CASSYSPHRLEREQYF
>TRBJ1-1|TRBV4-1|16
CASSQDGGYLNTEAFF
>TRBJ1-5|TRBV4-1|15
CASSARTGGNQPQHF
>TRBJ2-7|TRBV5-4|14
CASSLGDSPYEQYF